One sample yielded the 12 T cell receptor beta chains listed below, sequenced in a study of T cells in Graves' hyperthyroidism and ophthalmopathy (dated 2019 in TCRdb). The library relied on multiplex PCR. The instrument was an Illumina HiSeq 2000. TCR beta CDR3 regions were amplified from RNA transcripts. The first round of RT-PCR for the TCR CDR3 was performed with the HTBI primer set and the Qiagen OneStep RT-PCR kit. TCRdb redid the processing of the public reads, applying fastp at Q25 and MiXCR, and retained in-frame beta chains. Records with the same CDR3 protein are collapsed into one entry carrying the most frequent genes and DNA. This sample holds about 550,000 distinct CDR3 sequences; about 20% were observed only once. The ten largest clones represent approximately 25% of the sample. The sequenced sample consisted of blood. These receptors all stem from a man aged 18 to 29 with Graves' hyperthyroidism.

The table lists this clonotype with many counts. The DNA for the CDR3 is TGCAGTGCTATCTCACCCACAGGGGGCGCGGAGACCCAGTACTTC. Protein sequence: CSAISPTGGAETQYF. The chain joins TRBV20-1 to TRBJ2-5; 9 bases are a match to TRBD1. The trim removed 4 bases at V and 5 bases at J, leaving 11 bases unmatched. The V gene's germline CDR1 is DFQATT and CDR2 SNEGSKA (reference sequence). The CDR3 extends over 15 amino acids.

As regards this clonotype: The germline gene is not matched at one end of the junction; a read error may be the cause. The chain combines TRBV20-1 with TRBJ2-5, with TRBD2 identical over 13 bases. The CDR3 is 16 amino acids. Germline V gene sequence: CDR1 DFQATT, CDR2 SNEGSKA (reference sequence). The CDR3 protein is CSASGLAGAPQVTQYF. The CDR3 region has the DNA TGCAGTGCTAGTGGACTAGCGGGGGCCCCTCAAGTGACCCAGTACTTC.

The chain has TRBV12-3 or TRBV12-4 and TRBJ1-1; 9 nucleotides agree with TRBD1. CDR3 length equals 13 residues. V lost 6 bases to trimming and J lost 7 bases; unmatched junction nucleotides: 6. The CDR3 DNA follows: TGTGCCAGCAGGACCGGGACAGGGTTTGAAGCTTTCTTT. Translating gives CASRTGTGFEAFF.

This clonotype occurred many times. The J gene is TRBJ1-1, the V gene TRBV12-3 or TRBV12-4, with D hard to call. The CDR3 contains 12 residues. Trimming removed 3 bases from V and 11 bases from J, with 13 bases in between. The CDR3 loop reads CASSFGVIRAFF. The DNA of the CDR3 is TGTGCCAGCAGTTTTGGAGTTATTCGGGCTTTCTTT.

Regarding this clonotype: One junction end disagrees with the germline gene, perhaps due to a read error. The chain joins TRBV19 to TRBJ2-6; perhaps TRBD2 as D (6 bases). Germline CDR1 and CDR2: LNHDA and SQIVND (reference sequence). The CDR3 spans 18 residues. This CDR3 reads CASSPWGGAISGVNVLTF. The CDR3 region has the DNA TGTGCCAGTAGTCCTTGGGGCGGGGCCATCTCTGGGGTCAACGTCCTGACTTTC. The entire variable domain, with the rest obtained from reference TRBV19 and TRBJ2-6, is as follows: DGGITQSPKYLFRKEGQNVTLSCEQNLNHDAMYWYRQDPGQGLRLIYYSQIVNDFQKGDIAEGYSVSREKKESFPLTVTSAQKNPTAFYLCASSPWGGAISGVNVLTFGAGSRLTVL.

This clonotype was detected ten times or more. The rearrangement joins TRBV28 to TRBJ1-6; perhaps TRBD1 as D (6 bases). This CDR3 spans 16 amino acids. Germline V gene lookup returns CDR1 MDHEN and CDR2 SYDVKM. V was cut by 6 bases and J by 5 bases, with 17 bases left in between. Written as DNA, the CDR3 is TGTGCCAGCAGCCCACCGGGACAAGGGCATAATTCACCCCTCCACTTT. This gives the protein CASSPPGQGHNSPLHF.

This clonotype has ten or more counts. The J gene is TRBJ2-7, the V gene TRBV6-8; 13 bases fit TRBD2. Trimming cost V 7 bases and J 0 bases; bases outside gene matches: 6. From germline, CDR1 is MNHGY and CDR2 SAAAGT. The CDR3 loop spans 16 amino acids. Here the CDR3 DNA reads TGTGCCAGCAATGGACTAGCGGGGGCCAGCTCCTACGAGCAGTACTTC. Translated: CASNGLAGASSYEQYF.

This clonotype has at least ten counts. V and J are TRBV20-1 and TRBJ1-1, with a tentative D call TRBD1 (5 bases). The CDR3 runs 15 residues. The germline V and J ends were trimmed by 0 bases and 4 bases, with 15 bases remaining between them. The germline V gene has CDR1 DFQATT and CDR2 SNEGSKA (reference sequence). CDR3 protein: CSARDANRGSTEAFF. The CDR3, as DNA: TGCAGTGCTAGAGATGCAAATAGGGGCTCCACTGAAGCTTTCTTT.

This clonotype was found many times. This chain uses TRBV20-1 with TRBJ2-5; D may be TRBD2 (6 bases). The CDR3 sequence is 14 residues long. The V end was cut by 4 bases, the J end by 5 bases, with 17 bases between. Germline-derived CDR1 and CDR2 are DFQATT and SNEGSKA (reference sequence). The CDR3 region is CSAISTTRSETQYF. CDR3 nucleotide sequence: TGCAGTGCTATTTCTACGACTAGGTCGGAGACCCAGTACTTC.

This clonotype occurred a few times. The chain joins TRBV3-1 to TRBJ2-5; D is undetermined. CDR3 length equals 15 residues. The germline V and J ends were trimmed by 5 bases and 4 bases, with 17 bases remaining between them. Germline V gives CDR1 LGHDT, CDR2 YNNKEL (reference sequence). CDR3 coding DNA: TGTGCCAGCAGCAGAGGCCTCACCCCCTCAGAGACCCAGTACTTC. It is translated as CASSRGLTPSETQYF.

This clonotype was recorded at least ten times. The J gene is TRBJ2-4, the V gene TRBV6-1; the D gene is possibly TRBD1 (6 bases). Germline V gene sequence: CDR1 MNHNS, CDR2 SASEGT. V lost 5 bases and J lost 2, with 16 bases in between. The CDR3 loop spans 16 amino acids. CDR3 protein: CASSPNREFPKNIQYF. The CDR3 nucleotides are TGTGCCAGCAGTCCTAACAGGGAATTTCCCAAAAACATTCAGTACTTC.

The CDR3 spells CATSDPRTAPDTQYF. The CDR3 coding sequence is TGTGCCACCAGTGATCCCCGGACCGCCCCAGATACGCAGTATTTT. The rearrangement links TRBV24-1 to TRBJ2-3; D is undetermined. The CDR3 sequence is 15 residues long. With 3 bases removed from V and 4 bases from J, the gap between germline ends came to 13 bases. The germline V gene has CDR1 KGHDR and CDR2 SFDVKD.